Listed below are T cell receptor beta chains from one sample, sequenced in a study of OX40 agonist ivuxolimab in advanced cancers. Method: immunoSEQ multiplex PCR; TCRdb's copy keeps in-frame clones and lacks some. The data contain about 51,000 clones, 80% to 85% of them singletons. Sequencing was performed on CD4+ or CD8+ T cells sorted from blood, taken in a trial of the OX40 agonist ivuxolimab. The receptors come from an adult with an advanced solid tumor such as melanoma, head and neck, liver or kidney cancer. Both conserved end residues are part of each CDR3. D genes are given only for firm matches. Clone size, where shown, is once, few, many, or a class for clones that have expanded.

j_gene	v_gene	abundance	d_gene	CDR3nt	CDR3aa
TRBJ2-3	TRBV7-3	few	TRBD2	TGTGCCAGCAGCTCTGGACTAGCGGGGAGGTCAGATACGCAGTATTTT	CASSSGLAGRSDTQYF
TRBJ2-1	TRBV6-1	NA	TRBD1	TGTGCCAGCCGGACAGGGGGAGGCAATGAGCAGTTCTTC	CASRTGGGNEQFF
TRBJ2-5	TRBV7-3	NA	NA	TGTGCCAGCAGCCCAGGGGCTTATGAGACCCAGTACTTC	CASSPGAYETQYF
TRBJ1-6	TRBV18	once	TRBD1	TGTGCCAGCTCACCACTGGACAGGGGAAATTCACCCCTCCACTTT	CASSPLDRGNSPLHF
TRBJ2-7	TRBV5-1	NA	TRBD1	TGCGCCAGCAGCTTGAGACAGGGGGCGGGTGAGCAGTACTTC	CASSLRQGAGEQYF
TRBJ1-1	TRBV2	NA	NA	TGTGCCCCGAAGACGGGGGGAAACACTGAAGCTTTCTTT	CAPKTGGNTEAFF
TRBJ2-2	TRBV6-1	NA	TRBD1	TGTGCCAGCAGTGAAGACAGGGGGTTGGGGACCGGGGAGCTGTTTTTT	CASSEDRGLGTGELFF
TRBJ2-1	TRBV7-9	NA	TRBD2	TGTGCCAGCAGCTTAGCTAGCGGGGGGCTCTCCGTCAACAATGAGCAGTTCTTC	CASSLASGGLSVNNEQFF
TRBJ2-1	TRBV29-1	NA	NA	TGCAGCGTTGGGGGGGGGCTCGCCAATGAGCAGTTCTTC	CSVGGGLANEQFF
TRBJ2-1	TRBV5-1	NA	TRBD1	TGCGCCAGCAGCTTGGAGTCCGGGACAGGGGTTTGGGGCTCCTACAATGAGCAGTTCTTC	CASSLESGTGVWGSYNEQFF
TRBJ1-3	TRBV4-2	NA	NA	TGTGCCAGCAGCCAAGAGGAGGCGTACTCTGGAAACACCATATATTTT	CASSQEEAYSGNTIYF